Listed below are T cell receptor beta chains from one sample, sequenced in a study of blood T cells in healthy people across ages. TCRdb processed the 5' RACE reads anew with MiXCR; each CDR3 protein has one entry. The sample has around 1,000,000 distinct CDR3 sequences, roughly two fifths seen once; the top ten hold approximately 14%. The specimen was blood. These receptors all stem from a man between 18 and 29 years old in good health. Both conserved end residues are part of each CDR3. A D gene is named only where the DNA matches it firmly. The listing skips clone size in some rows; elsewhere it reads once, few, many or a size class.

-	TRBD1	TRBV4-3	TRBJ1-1	TGCGCCAGCAGCCAAACAGGGGTCAGTGAAGCTTTCTTT	CASSQTGVSEAFF
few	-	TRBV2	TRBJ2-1	TGTGCCAGCAGTCCCCGTTCCCTATACAATGAGCAGTTCTTC	CASSPRSLYNEQFF
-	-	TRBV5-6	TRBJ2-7	TGTGCCAGCAGCTACAGGATTAAGCAGTACTTC	CASSYRIKQYF
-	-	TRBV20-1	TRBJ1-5	TGCAGTGCTACGGGTTGGACAGAAGACAATCAGCCCCAGCATTTT	CSATGWTEDNQPQHF
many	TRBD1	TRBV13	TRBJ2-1	TGTGCCAGCAGCATCCGACAGGGATACTACAATGAGCAGTTCTTC	CASSIRQGYYNEQFF
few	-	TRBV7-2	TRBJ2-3	TGTGCCAGCAGCTTATCGGGGCAGGTTGGGAATACGCAGTATTTT	CASSLSGQVGNTQYF
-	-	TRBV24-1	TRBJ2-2	TGTGCCACCAGTGATTCAGATGGGGTTGGGGAGCTGTTTTTT	CATSDSDGVGELFF
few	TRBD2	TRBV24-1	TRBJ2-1	TGTGCCACCAGTGATTACTCTAGCGGGGGGCGGAATGAGCAGTTCTTC	CATSDYSSGGRNEQFF
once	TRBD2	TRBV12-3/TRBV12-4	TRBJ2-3	TGTGCCAGCAGTTCCAATAGCGGGGGGAGCACAGATGCGCAGTATTTT	CASSSNSGGSTDAQYF
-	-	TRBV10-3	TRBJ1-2	TGTGCCATCAGTGGGGCCTCTAACTATGGCTACACCTTC	CAISGASNYGYTF
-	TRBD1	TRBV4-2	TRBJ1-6	TGTGCCAGCAGCCAAGATCGGCGAGGGACAGGAGTGGGTTCACCCCTCCACTTT	CASSQDRRGTGVGSPLHF
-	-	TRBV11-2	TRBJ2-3	TGTGCCAGCAGCTTTCAGGGCAGAGAGACAGATACGCAGTATTTT	CASSFQGRETDTQYF
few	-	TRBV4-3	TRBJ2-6	TGCGCCAGCAGCCAAGGTACAGGGACTGGGGCCAACGTCCTGACTTTC	CASSQGTGTGANVLTF
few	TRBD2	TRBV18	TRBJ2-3	TGTACCAGCTCACCAAATAGCGGGGGAAGCACAGATACGCAGTATTTT	CTSSPNSGGSTDTQYF
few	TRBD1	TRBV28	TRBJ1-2	TGTGCCAGCAGTGGCACGGGACAGCACTATGGCTACACCTTC	CASSGTGQHYGYTF
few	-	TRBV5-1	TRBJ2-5	TGCGCCAGCAGCTCAGGGTTTCGAGAGACCCAGTACTTC	CASSSGFRETQYF
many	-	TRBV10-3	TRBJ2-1	TGTGCCATCAGTGAGGAATTGGGTAGGGATGAGCAGTTCTTC	CAISEELGRDEQFF